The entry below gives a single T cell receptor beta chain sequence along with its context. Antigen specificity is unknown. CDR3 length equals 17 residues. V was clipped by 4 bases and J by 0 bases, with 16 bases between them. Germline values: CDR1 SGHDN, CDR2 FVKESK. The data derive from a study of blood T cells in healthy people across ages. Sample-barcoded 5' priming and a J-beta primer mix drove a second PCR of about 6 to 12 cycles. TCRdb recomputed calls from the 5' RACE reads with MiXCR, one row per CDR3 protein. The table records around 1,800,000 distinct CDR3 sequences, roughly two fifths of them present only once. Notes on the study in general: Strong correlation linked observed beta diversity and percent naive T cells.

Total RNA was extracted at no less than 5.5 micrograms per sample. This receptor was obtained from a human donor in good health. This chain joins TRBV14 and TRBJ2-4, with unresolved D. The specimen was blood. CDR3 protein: CASSLIGSYLAKNIQYF. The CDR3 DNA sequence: TGTGCCAGCAGCCTGATAGGCAGCTACTTAGCCAAAAACATTCAGTACTTC. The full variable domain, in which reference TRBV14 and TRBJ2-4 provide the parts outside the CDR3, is EAGVTQFPSHSVIEKGQTVTLRCDPISGHDNLYWYRRVMGKEIKFLLHFVKESKQDESGMPNNRFLAERTGGTYSTLKVQPAELEDSGVYFCASSLIGSYLAKNIQYFGAGTRLSVL.